These T cell receptor beta chains were read from a single sample in a study of cytomegalovirus exposure and HLA in healthy donors. The table came from immunoSEQ multiplex PCR; TCRdb's copy has only in-frame clones and leaves some out. Of around 120,000 clones in the sample, about three quarters were seen once. The material sequenced was PBMCs. Receptor source: a human donor in good health. Each CDR3 is given with its conserved first and last residue. The D gene is left open where the match is weak. Clone size is stated in some rows and not others, as once, few, many or a class when expanded.

TRBJ1-2	TRBV19	few	-	TGTGCCAGTCGACAGGACCCTCCTAACTATGGCTACACCTTC	CASRQDPPNYGYTF
TRBJ2-6	TRBV27	-	TRBD2	TGTGCCAGCAGGTTAGCGGGGGACCCTGGGGCCAACGTCCTGACTTTC	CASRLAGDPGANVLTF
TRBJ1-2	TRBV5-6	-	TRBD1	TGTGCCAGCAGCCTTCGACAGGGGCTTCCGTTCTATGGCTACACCTTC	CASSLRQGLPFYGYTF
TRBJ2-7	TRBV27	-	-	TGTGCCAGCAGTTTAGCGAATGATTACGAGCAGTACTTC	CASSLANDYEQYF
TRBJ2-3	TRBV29-1	-	-	TGCAGCGTTATGGCAGGGGGCACAGATACGCAGTATTTT	CSVMAGGTDTQYF
TRBJ2-1	TRBV10-1	few	TRBD2	TGCGCCAGACGGGGCCCCACTAGCGGGAGGGCCGATGAGCAGTTCTTC	CARRGPTSGRADEQFF
TRBJ2-3	TRBV11-3	once	TRBD1	TGTGCCAGCAGCTTCAGAACGGGACAGGGCACAGATACGCAGTATTTT	CASSFRTGQGTDTQYF
TRBJ2-3	TRBV6-1	-	TRBD1	TGTGCCAGCAGTGGACGGACAGGGAAAGGTGTGGCGACAGATACGCAGTATTTT	CASSGRTGKGVATDTQYF
TRBJ2-1	TRBV19	-	TRBD1	TGTGCCAGTAGTATAACCGGGACAGGGGCGGGTCGCGATGAGCAGTTCTTC	CASSITGTGAGRDEQFF
TRBJ1-2	TRBV7-6	-	TRBD1	TGTGCCAGCAGCTTAGAGACAGGGGGTGGCTACACCTTC	CASSLETGGGYTF
TRBJ1-2	TRBV29-1	once	-	TGCAGCGTTGAACAGGGAAACTATGGCTACACCTTC	CSVEQGNYGYTF
TRBJ2-7	TRBV28	-	TRBD2	TGTGCCAGCACCGTAGCGGGAGGGAGTCAACAGCAGTACTTC	CASTVAGGSQQQYF
TRBJ2-5	TRBV7-9	-	-	TGTGCCGGCTCACCACTCTCAGGGGGGAGGGAGACCCAGTACTTC	CAGSPLSGGRETQYF
TRBJ1-1	TRBV19	-	TRBD1	TGTGCCAGTAGTATAGAGACAGGGCGGTCTCGGGCTTTCTTT	CASSIETGRSRAFF
TRBJ2-5	TRBV19	-	-	TGTGCCAGTAGTCCCGATCACCGGGTTGAGACCCAGTACTTC	CASSPDHRVETQYF
TRBJ2-1	TRBV5-1	once	-	TGCGCCAGCAGCTCCCTTGCCCTTGACAGCAGCTCCTACAATGAGCAGTTCTTC	CASSSLALDSSSYNEQFF
TRBJ1-2	TRBV14	few	-	TGTGCCAGCAGCCAAGATTTCCGCCCCCATGTGGGAGTCGCCTTC	CASSQDFRPHVGVAF
TRBJ1-3	TRBV6-5	-	TRBD1	TGTGCCAGCAGCCCCCGGACAGGGGGAAACACCATATATTTT	CASSPRTGGNTIYF
TRBJ1-2	TRBV6-4	-	TRBD1	TGTGCCAGCAGCTTCCGACAGGGCTCTGGCTACACCTTC	CASSFRQGSGYTF
TRBJ2-2	TRBV2	-	-	TGTGCCAGCAGTGTGGGGCAACTCACCGGGGAGCTGTTTTTT	CASSVGQLTGELFF
TRBJ2-1	TRBV28	few	-	TGTGCCAGCACGAACAGGGTACCCAATGAGCAGTTCTTC	CASTNRVPNEQFF
TRBJ1-6	TRBV28	-	-	TGTGCCAGCAGTCCCCGGGGGGGGCCCTATAATTCACCCCTCCACTTT	CASSPRGGPYNSPLHF
TRBJ2-7	TRBV18	few	TRBD2	TGTGCCAGCTCACCTCTTGCTAGCGGGAGTAGTTGGGAGCAGTACTTC	CASSPLASGSSWEQYF
TRBJ1-6	TRBV6-1	-	-	TGTGCCAGCAGTGTTCCCGGGACATATCCCCCCCACTTT	CASSVPGTYPPHF
TRBJ2-2	TRBV30	few	-	TGTGCCTGGAGGAGGCCTCACACCGGGGAGCTGTTTTTT	CAWRRPHTGELFF
TRBJ1-5	TRBV27	-	-	TGTGCCAGCAGTTCAGGGGCGAGCAATCAGCCCCAGCATTTT	CASSSGASNQPQHF
TRBJ2-7	TRBV5-4	few	TRBD1	TGTGCCAGCAGCTTGGGGGGACAGGCCCTCGAGCAGTACTTC	CASSLGGQALEQYF
TRBJ2-2	TRBV9	-	-	TGTGCCAGCGGCACCCGGGGTACGAACACCGGGGAGCTGTTTTTT	CASGTRGTNTGELFF
TRBJ2-5	TRBV4-2	-	-	TGTGCCAGCAGCCAAGATAGTGGCGGTCCTCACGAGAGAGAGACCCAGTACTTC	CASSQDSGGPHERETQYF
TRBJ2-5	TRBV7-2	-	-	TGTGCCAGCAGCAGGGACACACGGGAGACCCAGTACTTC	CASSRDTRETQYF
TRBJ2-7	TRBV4-2	once	-	TGTGCCAGCAGCCAAGGGCTAGCGCCTTCCTACGAGCAGTACTTC	CASSQGLAPSYEQYF
TRBJ1-1	TRBV29-1	-	-	TGCAGCGTTCCGGTGAGGAGGGCCTACACTGAAGCTTTCTTT	CSVPVRRAYTEAFF
TRBJ1-5	TRBV30	-	TRBD1	TGTGCCTGGAGTTACAGGGGGGATCAGCCCCAGCATTTT	CAWSYRGDQPQHF
TRBJ2-2	TRBV5-1	-	TRBD1	TGCGCCAGCAGCTTGGGGGTCCGGACAGGGGTTACCGGGGAGCTGTTTTTT	CASSLGVRTGVTGELFF
TRBJ2-1	TRBV13	few	-	TGTGCCAGCAGCTTCTCATCGACAGGCTACAATGAGCAGTTCTTC	CASSFSSTGYNEQFF
TRBJ2-1	TRBV5-1	-	TRBD2	TGCGCCAGCAGCGGGACTAGCGGGAGGGCCAATGAGCAGTTCTTC	CASSGTSGRANEQFF
TRBJ2-7	TRBV5-1	-	TRBD1	TGCGCCAGCAGCCGCCCGGGACAGGGGGGCGAGCAGTACTTC	CASSRPGQGGEQYF
TRBJ2-2	TRBV9	-	TRBD2	TGTGCCAGCAGCGGGGGACTAGCGGGAACCACCGGGGAGCTGTTTTTT	CASSGGLAGTTGELFF
TRBJ1-1	TRBV28	-	-	TGTGCCAGCACGGGGAGTCCCCCAGCGTTCTCTGAAGCTTTCTTT	CASTGSPPAFSEAFF
TRBJ2-7	TRBV7-9	few	-	TGTGCCAGCAGCTCAGGATCAGAACGATACGAGCAGTACTTC	CASSSGSERYEQYF
TRBJ2-4	TRBV19	few	TRBD2	TGTGCCAGTAGATCTAGCGGGGGGGTGGACATTCAGTACTTC	CASRSSGGVDIQYF
TRBJ2-2	TRBV15	-	TRBD1	TGTGCCACCAGCAGAGGGGGCCTACAGGGGGCGGCCACCGGGGAGCTGTTTTTT	CATSRGGLQGAATGELFF
TRBJ2-7	TRBV2	-	TRBD1	TGTGCCAGCAGTGACCCCGGACAGGGCAGTCAGTACTTC	CASSDPGQGSQYF
TRBJ1-4	TRBV5-1	-	-	TGCGCCAGCAGCGAGGGGGGGTCTAATGAAAAACTGTTTTTT	CASSEGGSNEKLFF
TRBJ2-1	TRBV6-5	-	-	TGTGGCACGCAGGGGAATAACAATGAGCAGTTCTTC	CGTQGNNNEQFF
TRBJ2-5	TRBV5-4	-	-	TGTGCCAGCAGCTTGGGGCAACTACAAGAGACCCAGTACTTC	CASSLGQLQETQYF
TRBJ2-3	TRBV7-2	-	-	TGTGCCAGCAGCTGGCAGGGGCCAGATACGCAGTATTTT	CASSWQGPDTQYF
TRBJ1-1	TRBV9	-	TRBD1	TGTGCCAGCAGCGACAGGGGTGAAGCTTTCTTT	CASSDRGEAFF
TRBJ2-2	TRBV9	-	TRBD2	TGTGCCAGCAGCGTCCTCTCCGGGGGGTCCAACACCGGGGAGCTGTTTTTT	CASSVLSGGSNTGELFF
TRBJ2-7	TRBV6-1	-	TRBD1	TGTGCCAGCAGCCCTACAGGGGCCTACGAGCAGTACTTC	CASSPTGAYEQYF
TRBJ1-4	TRBV11-2	few	TRBD1	TGTGCCAGCAGTCCGACAGGGCGGGAAGAAAAACTGTTTTTT	CASSPTGREEKLFF
TRBJ2-1	TRBV4-2	-	-	TGTGCCAGCAGCCAAGAAGATCCCGAGGAGCAGTTCTTC	CASSQEDPEEQFF
TRBJ2-7	TRBV6-6	-	TRBD2	TGTGCCAGCAGTACGGGAGGGGTTATCTCCTACGAGCAGTACTTC	CASSTGGVISYEQYF
TRBJ2-5	TRBV29-1	-	-	TGCAGCGTCCCCCAGGGGCGGGAGACCCAGTACTTC	CSVPQGRETQYF
TRBJ1-2	TRBV5-1	-	-	TGCGCCAGCAGCTTGGACAGGCCTAACTATGGCTACACCTTC	CASSLDRPNYGYTF
TRBJ1-1	TRBV6-5	-	TRBD1	TGTGCCAGCAGTTACCGGGGGACAGGTGGAGACTTCTTT	CASSYRGTGGDFF
TRBJ2-2	TRBV19	-	TRBD2	TGTGCCAGTAGTATAGTAGCGGGGAGGTCATCACCCGGGGAGCTGTTTTTT	CASSIVAGRSSPGELFF
TRBJ1-2	TRBV5-6	-	TRBD1	TGTGCCAGCAGCATCCATCGGACAGGGGGCGCTGGCTACACCTTC	CASSIHRTGGAGYTF
TRBJ2-3	TRBV5-5	-	-	TGTGCCAGCAGCTTGTGGCGGGCAGATACGCAGTATTTT	CASSLWRADTQYF